This record looks at one TCR beta chain sequence and its context. Libraries were prepared by immunoSEQ multiplex PCR; TCRdb keeps only in-frame clonotypes and omits some of them. The repertoire includes about 200,000 clones, 86% of them detected once, and 5% to 7% sits in the top ten. This record comes from a study of blood T cell repertoires in COVID-19. From germline, CDR1 is SQVTM and CDR2 ANQGSEA. This CDR3 is 15 amino acids long. Trimming cost V 7 bases and J 0 bases, with 18 bases left between them. This clonotype was obtained from a man in his forties with acute COVID-19. This sequence joins TRBV29-1 and TRBJ1-2; a possible D gene is TRBD1 (5 bases). The specimen was PBMCs or T cells enriched from blood (not recorded which). The chain's CDR3 is CSAITSDSSNYGYTF. CDR3 DNA sequence: TGCAGCGCCATAACCTCCGACAGTTCTAACTATGGCTACACCTTC.